This T cell receptor (beta chain) came from a study of identical twins. Template switching (which added a universal primer site) was used, and cDNA carried unique molecular identifiers. TCRdb independently ran MiXCR on the 5' RACE reads; one entry per CDR3 protein. The sample lists fewer than 900,000 distinct CDR3 sequences, 21% occurring once. Germline assignment: CDR1 MNHEY and CDR2 SVGAGI. There are 14 residues in the CDR3. V was shortened by 2 bases and J by 4 bases, with 10 bases between the two germline ends. These same data were also listed under a study on T cells expressing NK-cell markers. This second study says: Unclear, still, was the HCMV specificity of the expanded NKG2C+ T cell clones.

The rearrangement links TRBV6-5 to TRBJ2-3; no reliable D call. This clonotype was obtained from a woman younger than 35 in good health. The sequenced sample consisted of PBMCs. The CDR3 is CASSYRPVSDTQYF. The CDR3 DNA is TGTGCCAGCAGTTACAGGCCAGTATCAGATACGCAGTATTTT.